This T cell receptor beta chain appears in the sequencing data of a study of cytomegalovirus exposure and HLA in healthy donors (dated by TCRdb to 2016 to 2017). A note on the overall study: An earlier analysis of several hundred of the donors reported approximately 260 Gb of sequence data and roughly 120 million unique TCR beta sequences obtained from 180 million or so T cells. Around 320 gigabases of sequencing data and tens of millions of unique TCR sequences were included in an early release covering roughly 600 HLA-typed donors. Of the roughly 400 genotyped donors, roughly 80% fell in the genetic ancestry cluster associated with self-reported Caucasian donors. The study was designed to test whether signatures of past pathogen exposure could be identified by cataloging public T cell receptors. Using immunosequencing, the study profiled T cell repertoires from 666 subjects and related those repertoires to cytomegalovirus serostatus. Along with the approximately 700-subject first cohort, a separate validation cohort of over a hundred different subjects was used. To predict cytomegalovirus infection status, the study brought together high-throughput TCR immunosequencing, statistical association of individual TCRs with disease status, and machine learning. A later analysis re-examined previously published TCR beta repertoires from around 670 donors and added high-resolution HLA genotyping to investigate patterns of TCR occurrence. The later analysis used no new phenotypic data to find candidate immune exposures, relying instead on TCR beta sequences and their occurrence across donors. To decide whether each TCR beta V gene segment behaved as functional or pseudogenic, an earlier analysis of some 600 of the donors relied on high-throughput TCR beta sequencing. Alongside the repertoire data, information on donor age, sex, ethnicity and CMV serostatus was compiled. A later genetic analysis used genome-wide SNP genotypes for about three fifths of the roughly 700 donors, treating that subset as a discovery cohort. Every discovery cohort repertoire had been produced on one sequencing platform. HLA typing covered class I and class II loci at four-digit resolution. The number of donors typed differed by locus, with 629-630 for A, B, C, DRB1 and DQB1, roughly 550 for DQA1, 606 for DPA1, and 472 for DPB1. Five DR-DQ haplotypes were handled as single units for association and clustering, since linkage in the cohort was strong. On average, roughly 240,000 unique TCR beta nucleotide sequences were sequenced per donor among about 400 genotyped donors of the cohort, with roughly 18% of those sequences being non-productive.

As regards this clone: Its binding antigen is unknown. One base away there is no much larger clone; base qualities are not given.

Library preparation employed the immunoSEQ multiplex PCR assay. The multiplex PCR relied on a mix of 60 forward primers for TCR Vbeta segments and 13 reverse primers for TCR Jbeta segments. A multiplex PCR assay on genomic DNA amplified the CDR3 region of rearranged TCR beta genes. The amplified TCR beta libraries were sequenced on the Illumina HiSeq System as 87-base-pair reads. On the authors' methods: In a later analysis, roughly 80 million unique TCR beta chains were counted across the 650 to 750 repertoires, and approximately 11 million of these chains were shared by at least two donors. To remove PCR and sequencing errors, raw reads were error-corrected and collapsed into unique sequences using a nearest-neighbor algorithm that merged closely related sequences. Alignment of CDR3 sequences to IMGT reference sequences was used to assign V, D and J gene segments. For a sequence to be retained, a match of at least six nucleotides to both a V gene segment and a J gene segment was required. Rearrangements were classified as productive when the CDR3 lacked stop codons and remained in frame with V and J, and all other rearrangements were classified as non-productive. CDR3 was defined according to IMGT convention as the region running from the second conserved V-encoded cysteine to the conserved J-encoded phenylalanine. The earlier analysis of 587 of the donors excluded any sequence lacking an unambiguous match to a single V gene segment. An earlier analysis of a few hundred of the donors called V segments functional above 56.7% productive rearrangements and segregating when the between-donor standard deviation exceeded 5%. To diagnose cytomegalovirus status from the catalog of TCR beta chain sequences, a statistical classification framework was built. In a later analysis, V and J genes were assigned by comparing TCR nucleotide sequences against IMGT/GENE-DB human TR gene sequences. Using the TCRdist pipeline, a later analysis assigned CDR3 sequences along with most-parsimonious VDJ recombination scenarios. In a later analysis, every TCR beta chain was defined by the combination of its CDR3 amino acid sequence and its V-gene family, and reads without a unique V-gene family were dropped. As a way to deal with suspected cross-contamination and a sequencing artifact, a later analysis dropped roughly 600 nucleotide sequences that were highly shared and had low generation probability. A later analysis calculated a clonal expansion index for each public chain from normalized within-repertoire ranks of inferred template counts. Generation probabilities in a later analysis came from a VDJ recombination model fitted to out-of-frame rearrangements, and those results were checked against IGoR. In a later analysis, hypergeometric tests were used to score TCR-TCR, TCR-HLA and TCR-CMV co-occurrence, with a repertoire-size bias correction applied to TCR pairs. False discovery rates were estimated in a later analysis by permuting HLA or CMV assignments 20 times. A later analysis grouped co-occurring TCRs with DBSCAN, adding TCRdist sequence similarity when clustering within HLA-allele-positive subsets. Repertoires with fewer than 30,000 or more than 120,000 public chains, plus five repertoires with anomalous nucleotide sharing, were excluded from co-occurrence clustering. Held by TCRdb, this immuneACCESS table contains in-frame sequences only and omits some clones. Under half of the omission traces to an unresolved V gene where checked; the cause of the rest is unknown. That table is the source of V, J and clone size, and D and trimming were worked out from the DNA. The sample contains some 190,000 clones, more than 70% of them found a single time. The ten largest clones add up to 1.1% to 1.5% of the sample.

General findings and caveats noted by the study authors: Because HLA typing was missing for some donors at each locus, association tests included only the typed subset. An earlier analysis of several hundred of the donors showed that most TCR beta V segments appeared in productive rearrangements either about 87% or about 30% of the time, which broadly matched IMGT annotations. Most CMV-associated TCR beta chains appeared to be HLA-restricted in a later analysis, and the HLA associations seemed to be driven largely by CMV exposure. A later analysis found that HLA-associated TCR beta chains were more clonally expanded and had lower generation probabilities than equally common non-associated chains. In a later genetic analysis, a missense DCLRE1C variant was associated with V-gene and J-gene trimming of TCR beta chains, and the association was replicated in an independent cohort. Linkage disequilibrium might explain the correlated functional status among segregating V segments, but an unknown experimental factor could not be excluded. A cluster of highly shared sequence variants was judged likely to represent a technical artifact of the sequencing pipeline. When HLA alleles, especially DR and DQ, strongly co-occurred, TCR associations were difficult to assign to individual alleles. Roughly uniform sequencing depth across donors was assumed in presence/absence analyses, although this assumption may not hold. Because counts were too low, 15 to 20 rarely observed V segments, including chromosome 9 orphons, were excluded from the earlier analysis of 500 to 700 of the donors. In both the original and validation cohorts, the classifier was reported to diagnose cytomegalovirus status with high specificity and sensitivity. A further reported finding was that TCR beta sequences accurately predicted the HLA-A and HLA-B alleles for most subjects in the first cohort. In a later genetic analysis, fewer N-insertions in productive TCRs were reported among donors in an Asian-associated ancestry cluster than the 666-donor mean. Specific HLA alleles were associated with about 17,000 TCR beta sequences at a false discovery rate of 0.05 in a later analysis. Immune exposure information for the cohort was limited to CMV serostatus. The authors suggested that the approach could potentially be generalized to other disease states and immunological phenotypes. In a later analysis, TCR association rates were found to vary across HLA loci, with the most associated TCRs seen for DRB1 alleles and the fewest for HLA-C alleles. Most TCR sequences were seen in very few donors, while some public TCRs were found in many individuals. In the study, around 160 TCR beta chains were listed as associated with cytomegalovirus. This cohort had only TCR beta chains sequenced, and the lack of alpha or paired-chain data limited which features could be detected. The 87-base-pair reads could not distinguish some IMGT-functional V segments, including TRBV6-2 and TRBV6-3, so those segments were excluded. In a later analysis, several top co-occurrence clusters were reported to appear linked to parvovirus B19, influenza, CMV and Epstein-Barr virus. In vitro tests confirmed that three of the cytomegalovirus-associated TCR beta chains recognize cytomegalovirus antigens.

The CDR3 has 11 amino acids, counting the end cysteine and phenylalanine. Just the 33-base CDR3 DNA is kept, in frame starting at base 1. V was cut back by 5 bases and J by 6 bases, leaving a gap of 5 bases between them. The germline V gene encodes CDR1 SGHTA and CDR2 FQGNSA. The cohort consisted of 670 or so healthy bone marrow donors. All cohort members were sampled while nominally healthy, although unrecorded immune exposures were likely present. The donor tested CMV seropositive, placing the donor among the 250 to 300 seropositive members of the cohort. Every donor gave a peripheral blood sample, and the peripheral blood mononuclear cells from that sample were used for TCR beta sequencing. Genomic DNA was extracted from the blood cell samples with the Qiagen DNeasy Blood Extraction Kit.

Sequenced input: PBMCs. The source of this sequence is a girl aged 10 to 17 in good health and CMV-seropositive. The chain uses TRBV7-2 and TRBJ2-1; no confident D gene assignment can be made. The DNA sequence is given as TGTGCCAGCAGCCAATTCAATGAGCAGTTCTTC. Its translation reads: CASSQFNEQFF.